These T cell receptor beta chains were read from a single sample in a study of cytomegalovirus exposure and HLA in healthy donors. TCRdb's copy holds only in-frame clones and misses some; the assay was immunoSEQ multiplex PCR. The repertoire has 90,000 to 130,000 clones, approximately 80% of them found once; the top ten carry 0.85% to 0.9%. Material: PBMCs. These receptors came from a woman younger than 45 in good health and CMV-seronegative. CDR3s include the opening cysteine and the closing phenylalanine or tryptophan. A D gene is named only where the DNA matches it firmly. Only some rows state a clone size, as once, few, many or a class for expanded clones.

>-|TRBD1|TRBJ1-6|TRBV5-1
CASSLETGGNSPLHF
TGCGCCAGCAGCTTGGAGACAGGGGGAAATTCACCCCTCCACTTT
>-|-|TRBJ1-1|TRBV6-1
CASSEEPGASTEAFF
TGTGCCAGCAGTGAAGAACCGGGAGCGAGCACTGAAGCTTTCTTT
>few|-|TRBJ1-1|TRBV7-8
CASSLALDRNTEAFF
TGTGCCAGCAGCTTAGCGTTGGACAGGAACACTGAAGCTTTCTTT
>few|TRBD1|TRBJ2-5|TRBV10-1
CASSDLTGWETQYF
TGCGCCAGCAGTGACCTGACAGGGTGGGAGACCCAGTACTTC
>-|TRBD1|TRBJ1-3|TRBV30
CAWRRQGAGNTIYF
TGTGCCTGGAGAAGACAGGGGGCTGGAAACACCATATATTTT
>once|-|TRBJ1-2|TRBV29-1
CSVDHSLYGYTF
TGCAGCGTTGACCACAGCCTCTATGGCTACACCTTC
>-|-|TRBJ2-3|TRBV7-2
CASSLALQGTDTQYF
TGTGCCAGCAGTCTGGCCCTCCAGGGCACAGATACGCAGTATTTT
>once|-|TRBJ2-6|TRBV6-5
CASSYQGGAGANVLTF
TGTGCCAGCAGTTACCAGGGTGGTGCTGGGGCCAACGTCCTGACTTTC
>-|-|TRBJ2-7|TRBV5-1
CASSFHYEQYF
TGCGCCAGCAGCTTCCACTACGAGCAGTACTTC
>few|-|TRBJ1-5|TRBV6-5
CASSYGGRQPQHF
TGTGCCAGCAGTTACGGGGGGAGACAGCCCCAGCATTTT
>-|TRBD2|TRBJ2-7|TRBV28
CASSRGGGYDEQYF
TGTGCCAGCAGTCGGGGCGGGGGTTACGACGAGCAGTACTTC
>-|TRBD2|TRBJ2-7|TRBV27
CASSSLAGGAYEQYF
TGTGCCAGCAGTTCACTAGCGGGGGGAGCCTACGAGCAGTACTTC
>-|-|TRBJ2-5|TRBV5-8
CASSLRETQYF
TGTGCCAGCAGCTTGCGAGAGACCCAGTACTTC
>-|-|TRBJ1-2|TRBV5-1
CASSPGTTEGYTF
TGCGCCAGCAGCCCGGGGACTACGGAAGGCTACACCTTC
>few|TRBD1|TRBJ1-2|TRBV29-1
CSVESQGAYGYTF
TGCAGCGTTGAATCACAGGGGGCATATGGCTACACCTTC
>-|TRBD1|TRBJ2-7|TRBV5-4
CASSLDRGSEQYF
TGTGCCAGCAGCTTGGACAGGGGGAGCGAGCAGTACTTC
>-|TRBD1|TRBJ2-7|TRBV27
CASSTGQGCEQYF
TGTGCCAGCAGTACGGGACAGGGGTGCGAGCAGTACTTC
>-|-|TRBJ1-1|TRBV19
CASKGGENTEAFF
TGTGCCTCCAAGGGGGGGGAGAACACTGAAGCTTTCTTT
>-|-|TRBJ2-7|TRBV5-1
CASSLGGQNYEQYF
TGCGCCAGCAGCTTGGGGGGCCAAAACTACGAGCAGTACTTC
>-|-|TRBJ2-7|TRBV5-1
CASSLVAGSYEQYF
TGCGCCAGCAGCTTGGTGGCTGGTTCCTACGAGCAGTACTTC
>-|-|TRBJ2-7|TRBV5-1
CASSPEGSFTYEQYF
TGCGCCAGCAGCCCGGAGGGCAGTTTTACCTACGAGCAGTACTTC
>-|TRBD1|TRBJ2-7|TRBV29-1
CSGQLAGGSYEQYF
TGCAGTGGACAGTTGGCAGGGGGCTCCTACGAGCAGTACTTC
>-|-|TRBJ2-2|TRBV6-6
CASSSDSRELFF
TGTGCCAGCAGCTCGGACAGCCGGGAGCTGTTTTTT
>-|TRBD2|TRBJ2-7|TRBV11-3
CASSPPGGEPYEQYF
TGTGCCAGCAGTCCCCCGGGGGGGGAACCCTACGAGCAGTACTTC
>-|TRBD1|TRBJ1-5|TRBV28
CASSSRDRATRQPQHF
TGTGCCAGCAGCTCTAGGGACAGGGCCACCCGTCAGCCCCAGCATTTT
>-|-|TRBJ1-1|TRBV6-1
CASRGGGETEAFF
TGTGCCAGCAGGGGAGGAGGCGAGACTGAAGCTTTCTTT